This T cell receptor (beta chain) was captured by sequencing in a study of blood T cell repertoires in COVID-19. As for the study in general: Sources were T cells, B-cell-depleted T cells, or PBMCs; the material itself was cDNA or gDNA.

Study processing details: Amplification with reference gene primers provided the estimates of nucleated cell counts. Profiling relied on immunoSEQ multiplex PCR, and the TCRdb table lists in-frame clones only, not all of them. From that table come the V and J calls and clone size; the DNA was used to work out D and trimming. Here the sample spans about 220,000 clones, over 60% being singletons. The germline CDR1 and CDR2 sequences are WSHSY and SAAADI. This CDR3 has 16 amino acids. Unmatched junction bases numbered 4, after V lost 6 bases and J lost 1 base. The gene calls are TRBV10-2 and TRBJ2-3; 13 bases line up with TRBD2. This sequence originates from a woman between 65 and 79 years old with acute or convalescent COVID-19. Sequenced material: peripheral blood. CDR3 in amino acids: CASRLAGGWGTDTQYF. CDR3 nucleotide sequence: TGCGCCAGCAGACTAGCGGGGGGGTGGGGCACAGATACGCAGTATTTT.